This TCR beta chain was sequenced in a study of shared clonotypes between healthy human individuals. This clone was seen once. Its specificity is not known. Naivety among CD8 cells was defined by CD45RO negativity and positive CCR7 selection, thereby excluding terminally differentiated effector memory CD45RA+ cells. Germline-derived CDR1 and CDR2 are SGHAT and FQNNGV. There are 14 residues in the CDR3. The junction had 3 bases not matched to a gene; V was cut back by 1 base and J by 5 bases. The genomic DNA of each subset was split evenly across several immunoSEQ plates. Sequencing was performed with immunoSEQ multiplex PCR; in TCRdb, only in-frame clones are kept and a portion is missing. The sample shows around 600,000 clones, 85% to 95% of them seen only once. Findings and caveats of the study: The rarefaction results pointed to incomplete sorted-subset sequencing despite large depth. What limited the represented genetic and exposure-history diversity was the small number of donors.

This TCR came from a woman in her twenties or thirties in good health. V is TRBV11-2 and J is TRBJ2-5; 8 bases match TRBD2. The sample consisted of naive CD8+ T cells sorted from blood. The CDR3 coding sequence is TGTGCCAGCAGCTTAGGGGGACTAGGGGAGACCCAGTACTTC. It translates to CASSLGGLGETQYF.